Shown below are 6 T cell receptor beta chains from a single sample sequenced in a study of T cell repertoires in cytomegalovirus infection. TCRdb reanalysed the reads using MiXCR and keeps one entry per CDR3 protein. The table shows tens of thousands of distinct CDR3 sequences, with more than 20% occurring only once. Which antigens these TCRs recognize remains unknown. Here the sequenced sample was CD8+ T cells from cultured PBMCs, taken from culture after CMV antigen stimulation. The receptors come from a human donor in good health (CMV status not recorded). Some clones in this sample may be carry-over from other donors' samples.

This clonotype occurred many times. V usage is TRBV25-1 and J usage is TRBJ1-6; a weak D match, TRBD1 (5 bases). From germline, CDR1 is MGHDK and CDR2 SYGVNS. V shed 8 bases and J shed 5 bases, with 13 bases lying between them. The CDR3 loop spans 14 amino acids. DNA for the CDR3: TGTGCCAGCTCTTGGGACCGCGATAATTCACCCCTCCACTTT. Amino acids: CASSWDRDNSPLHF.

At least ten counts were recorded for this clonotype. The chain links TRBV7-2 to TRBJ1-2, with D hard to call. The CDR3 loop spans 14 amino acids. V was pared by 5 bases and J by 4 bases, with 14 bases between. Germline loops: CDR1 SGHTA, CDR2 FQGNSA. The CDR3 bases are TGTGCCAGCAGCCCAGCGCGTTACGGCTATGGCTACACCTTC. It translates to CASSPARYGYGYTF.

The V gene is TRBV19, the J gene TRBJ1-5, with 10 bases aligning to TRBD1. Germline trimming cut 9 bases from V and 0 bases from J; bases unmatched to any gene: 17. This CDR3 has 19 amino acids. Germline-derived CDR1 and CDR2 are LNHDA and SQIVND (reference sequence). This chain's CDR3 is CARVWGGGQGYYSNQPQHF. The CDR3 nucleotides are TGTGCCAGAGTGTGGGGAGGGGGACAGGGGTATTATAGCAATCAGCCCCAGCATTTT.

The V call is TRBV9, the J call TRBJ2-2, with 8 bases lining up with TRBD2. The CDR3 runs 17 residues. CDR1 and CDR2 (germline): SGDLS, YYNGEE. Trimming removed 4 bases from V and 6 bases from J; junction bases left unmatched: 14. The CDR3, as DNA: TGTGCCAGCAGCCCCCTCCCCGGAGCGGGAGCCCCCGGGGAGCTGTTTTTT. This codes for CASSPLPGAGAPGELFF.

The genes are TRBV19 and TRBJ1-6; TRBD1 is a possible D gene (6 bases). Germline V gene data show CDR1 as LNHDA and CDR2 as SQIVND (reference sequence). The CDR3 has 12 residues. Trimming left V 3 bases short and J 14 bases short, with 11 bases between. The CDR3 loop reads CASSIQGSALHF. DNA for the CDR3: TGTGCCAGTAGTATCCAGGGGTCGGCCCTCCACTTT.

The table lists this clonotype with many counts. The chain uses TRBV6-1 and TRBJ2-2; tentative D call: TRBD1 (5 bases). CDR1 is MNHNS, CDR2 SASEGT, per germline. The germline V and J ends were trimmed by 4 bases and 6 bases, with 9 bases remaining between them. The CDR3 runs 13 residues. In DNA, the CDR3 is TGTGCCAGCAGTGGGCAGGGCGCCGGGGAGCTGTTTTTT. Amino acid sequence: CASSGQGAGELFF.